This T cell receptor (beta chain) comes out of a study of blood T cell repertoires in COVID-19. The overall study: COVID-19 samples collected from the United States, Italy and Spain covered acute and convalescent phases.

Some clones are missing from TCRdb's copy, which holds only in-frame ones; the method was immunoSEQ multiplex PCR. This sample has roughly 170,000 clones, with approximately 85% found just once. CDR3 size: 13 residues. Deletions cut 0 bases from V and 7 bases from J, with 7 bases between. The V gene's germline CDR1 is MNHEY and CDR2 SMNVEV (reference sequence). The TCR comes from a man aged 55-75 years who had recovered from COVID-19. The specimen was peripheral blood. The chain recombines TRBV27 with TRBJ1-5; tentative D call: TRBD1 (5 bases). In nucleotides, the CDR3 is TGTGCCAGCAGTTTATCGGAGGGGCAGCCCCAGCATTTT. Its translation is CASSLSEGQPQHF.